This TCR beta chain is from a study of CD8+ T cells in alopecia areata. Isolated RNA was reverse transcribed into cDNA used as the sequencing template. The data were produced by immunoSEQ multiplex PCR, yet TCRdb's version contains in-frame clones alone and is incomplete. Of about 150,000 clones in the sample, about 60% were seen once. This clone was detected a few times. Peripheral blood, together with lesional scalp punch biopsies, was collected from alopecia areata patients. This CDR3 has 14 amino acids. Per germline, CDR1 SQVTM and CDR2 ANQGSEA. Trimming pared 6 bases from V and 0 bases from J, leaving 9 bases between.

This TCR derives from a human donor with alopecia areata. The starting material was CD4+ T cells sorted from blood, obtained at week 0. The chain employs TRBV29-1 and TRBJ2-6; no clear D. The DNA of the CDR3 is TGCAGCGTCAGGACGGGCTCTGGGGCCAACGTCCTGACTTTC. The encoded protein is CSVRTGSGANVLTF.